The rows below give T cell receptor beta chains drawn from one sample of a study of T cells in Graves' hyperthyroidism and ophthalmopathy. TCRdb processed the multiplex PCR reads anew with MiXCR; each CDR3 protein has one entry. The profile covers hundreds of thousands of distinct CDR3 sequences, with just over 35% appearing a single time and around 31% taken by the ten largest. The sequenced sample was blood. The source is a woman aged 35 to 49 with Graves' hyperthyroidism. The CDR3 runs from the conserved cysteine through the conserved F or W. A D gene is named only where the DNA matches it firmly. Size is omitted from some rows. Given values are once, few, many or a class for expanded clones.

TRBV11-3,few,TRBJ1-1,NA,TGTGCCAGCAGCTTGCCCGTTACTTCGGGCACTGAAGCTTTCTTT,CASSLPVTSGTEAFF
TRBV24-1,few,TRBJ2-2,TRBD1,TGTGCCACCAGTGCCTTCGGGGACAGGGGGGACCGGACGGGGGAGCTGTTTTTT,CATSAFGDRGDRTGELFF
TRBV12-3/TRBV12-4,NA,TRBJ2-2,NA,TGTGCCAGCACCCAAGTCGCGGGGGCGGATGAGCAGTTTTTT,CASTQVAGADEQFF
TRBV19,NA,TRBJ2-1,NA,TGTGCCAGTAGTATGGGAGCTTACGGTGAGCAGTTCTTC,CASSMGAYGEQFF
TRBV10-3,many,TRBJ1-6,NA,TGTGCCATCAGTGAGGCCCTAACGGGACGTAATTCACCCCTCCACTTT,CAISEALTGRNSPLHF
TRBV7-9,NA,TRBJ2-3,NA,TGTGCCAGCAGCTCGGGTTTTAGTGGCAATCAGCCCCAGTATTTT,CASSSGFSGNQPQYF
TRBV10-3,NA,TRBJ2-1,NA,TGTGCCATCAGTGAGTCGGCTCGGGGCAATGAGCAGTTCTTC,CAISESARGNEQFF
TRBV29-1,many,TRBJ1-3,NA,TGCAGCGTTGAAGCGGGGTCTGGAGGAAACACCATATATTTT,CSVEAGSGGNTIYF
TRBV12-3/TRBV12-4,NA,TRBJ1-2,NA,TGTGCCAGCAGCCCGGGACCGCTTCTAGGCTACACCTTC,CASSPGPLLGYTF
TRBV7-9,NA,TRBJ2-1,TRBD1,TGTGCCAGCAGCGCCCGGGACAGGGGGGTAAATGAGCAGTTCTTC,CASSARDRGVNEQFF
TRBV20-1,NA,TRBJ1-2,NA,TGCAGTGCTAGACCCCCAGTTAACTATGGCTACACCTTC,CSARPPVNYGYTF
TRBV12-3/TRBV12-4,few,TRBJ2-7,NA,TGTGCCAGCAGACCCCCTGACGCGGCCTACGAGCAGTACTTC,CASRPPDAAYEQYF
TRBV28,few,TRBJ2-7,NA,TGTGCCAGCAGCGATCTCCTCGGTGGGCACGAGCAGTACTTC,CASSDLLGGHEQYF
TRBV7-2,NA,TRBJ2-7,TRBD2,TGTGCCAGCAGCTTACAGGAGCGGGGGCCCTACGAGCAGTACTTC,CASSLQERGPYEQYF
TRBV18,NA,TRBJ2-7,NA,TGTGTCAGTTCAGGGGGGCACGAGCAGTACTTC,CVSSGGHEQYF
TRBV7-2,once,TRBJ1-2,TRBD1,TGTGCCAGCAGCACACGGACAGGGATGAACTATGGCTACACCTTC,CASSTRTGMNYGYTF
TRBV6-5,NA,TRBJ1-2,NA,TGTGCCAGCACTCCTTTAGCCAGGTCCTATGGCTACACCTTC,CASTPLARSYGYTF
TRBV9,many,TRBJ1-2,TRBD1,TGTGCCAGCAGCGGACCGGGACAGACCAACTATGGCTACACCTTC,CASSGPGQTNYGYTF
TRBV28,NA,TRBJ1-2,NA,TGTGCCAGCAGTTTCACACGGTCAGGGAACTATGGCTACACCTTC,CASSFTRSGNYGYTF
TRBV7-9,once,TRBJ2-2,NA,TGTGCCAGCAGCTTAGATCGATCAGTCCCCAGAGGGGAGCTGTTTTTT,CASSLDRSVPRGELFF
TRBV19,NA,TRBJ2-2,TRBD2,TGTGCCAGTAGTAAGCGACTAGCGGGGGGGCGGCTCTCCGGGGAGCTGTTTTTT,CASSKRLAGGRLSGELFF
TRBV12-3/TRBV12-4,few,TRBJ1-1,NA,TGTGCCAGCAGTCACCAGAGGGCTGGGACTGAAGCTTTCTTT,CASSHQRAGTEAFF
TRBV20-1,NA,TRBJ1-1,NA,TGCAGTGCTGGTCCGGCTTCCGGGGTCAGACAAGCTTTCTTT,CSAGPASGVRQAFF
TRBV29-1,many,TRBJ2-5,NA,TGCAGCGTTGAAAATGACCAAGAGACCCAGTACTTC,CSVENDQETQYF
TRBV2,many,TRBJ1-2,NA,TGTGCCAGCAGTGTTGAGACTGCCGTGTCCTATGGCTACACCTTC,CASSVETAVSYGYTF
TRBV7-3,NA,TRBJ2-3,NA,TGTGCCAGCAGCTTCCCAGGTGGAGGTACGCAGTATTTT,CASSFPGGGTQYF
TRBV19,NA,TRBJ1-1,NA,TGTGCCAGCAGCAATTGGGGAGGTGAAGCTTTCTTT,CASSNWGGEAFF
TRBV20-1,many,TRBJ1-3,TRBD1,TGCAGTGCTAGAGCAGGGGGCGCTGGAAACACCATATATTTT,CSARAGGAGNTIYF